This T cell receptor beta chain was identified during a study of vaccination and CD4 T cells after COVID-19. Across the whole study: The convalescents were made up of six males and four females, two of whom were Hispanic. Blood was drawn a median roughly 68 days post second dose, range 14 to 241. As control conditions, cultures were given either a CEFX pool serving as positive control, an HIV-1 Nef pool, or no peptide at all.

Oncomine TCR Beta short-read sequencing was applied to DNA from cultured CD4+ T cells. TCRdb re-called the PCR reads through MiXCR, storing one row per CDR3 protein. The sample lists roughly 5,700 distinct CDR3 sequences, around 37% occurring once. As concerns this clonotype: Its antigen is as yet unknown.

Treatment of the sample: 10-day PBMC culture with coronavirus spike peptide pools or control peptides (ViraFEST assay). Ahead of the COVID-19 pandemic (2011-2018), the CD4+ T cells of the unexposed donor were collected. The authors swapped half the medium for fresh IL-2 medium on days 3 and 7. Trimming took 3 bases from V and 0 from J, leaving 11 bases between them. Germline-derived CDR1 and CDR2 are MNHNS and SASEGT. The CDR3 loop spans 15 amino acids. The rearrangement joins TRBV6-1 to TRBJ1-2; D ambiguous. The receptor was isolated from a human donor in good health. The sample was CD4+ T cells from blood, cultured in vitro. CDR3 DNA: TGTGCCAGCAGTGAGGAAGGACTCGCTAACTATGGCTACACCTTC. It is translated as CASSEEGLANYGYTF.